A single sample gave rise to the 2 T cell receptor beta chains below, sequenced in a study of T cells in Graves' hyperthyroidism and ophthalmopathy. TCR beta CDR3 regions were amplified from RNA. A set of HTBI primers served as the primers for a first-round RT-PCR of the TCR CDR3. Using its own MiXCR run on the multiplex PCR reads, TCRdb lists one record per CDR3 protein. The sample has 300,000 or so distinct CDR3 sequences, over 15% seen once. The sequenced sample consisted of blood. The origin of the receptors is an older woman with Graves' ophthalmopathy.

The V and J genes are TRBV28 and TRBJ2-6; D could derive from TRBD1 or TRBD2 (5 bases each). Trimming stripped 1 base from V and 2 bases from J, with 9 bases between. The CDR3 has 16 residues. Germline V gene data show CDR1 as MDHEN and CDR2 as SYDVKM. The CDR3 nucleotides read TGTGCCAGCAGTTTATCTCGAGGGGCTGGGGCCAACGTCCTGACTTTC. This sequence encodes CASSLSRGAGANVLTF.

Only a few counts were recorded for this clonotype. This sequence joins TRBV6-1 and TRBJ2-3; D ambiguous. Germline CDR1 reads MNHNS; CDR2 reads SASEGT. CDR3 size: 11 residues. The V and J ends lost 5 bases and 11 bases respectively, with 11 bases between them. CDR3 DNA sequence: TGTGCCAGCAGTTCTCATATTAGGCAGTATTTT. Protein sequence: CASSSHIRQYF.